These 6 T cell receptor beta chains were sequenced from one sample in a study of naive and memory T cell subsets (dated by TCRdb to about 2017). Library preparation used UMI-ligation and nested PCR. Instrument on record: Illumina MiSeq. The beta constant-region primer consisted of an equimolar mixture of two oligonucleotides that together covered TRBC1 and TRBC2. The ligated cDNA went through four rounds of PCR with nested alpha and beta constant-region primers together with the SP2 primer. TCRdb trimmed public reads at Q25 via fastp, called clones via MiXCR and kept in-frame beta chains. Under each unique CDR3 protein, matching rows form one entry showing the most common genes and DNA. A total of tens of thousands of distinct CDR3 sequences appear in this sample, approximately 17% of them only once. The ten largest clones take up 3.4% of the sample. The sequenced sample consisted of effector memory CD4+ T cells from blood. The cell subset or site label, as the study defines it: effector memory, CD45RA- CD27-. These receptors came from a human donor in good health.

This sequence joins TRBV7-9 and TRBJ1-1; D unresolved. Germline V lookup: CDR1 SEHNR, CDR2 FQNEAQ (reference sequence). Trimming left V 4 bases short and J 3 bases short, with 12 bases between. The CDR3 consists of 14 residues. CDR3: CASSSWTGHTEAFF. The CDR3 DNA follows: TGTGCCAGCAGCTCCTGGACGGGCCACACTGAAGCTTTCTTT.

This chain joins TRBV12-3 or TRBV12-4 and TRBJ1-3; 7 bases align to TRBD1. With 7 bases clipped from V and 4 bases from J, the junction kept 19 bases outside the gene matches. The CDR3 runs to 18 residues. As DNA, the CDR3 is TGTGCCAGCACCTCTGGAGGAGGGGGCAGGAATCGGGGAAACACCATATATTTT. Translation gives CASTSGGGGRNRGNTIYF.

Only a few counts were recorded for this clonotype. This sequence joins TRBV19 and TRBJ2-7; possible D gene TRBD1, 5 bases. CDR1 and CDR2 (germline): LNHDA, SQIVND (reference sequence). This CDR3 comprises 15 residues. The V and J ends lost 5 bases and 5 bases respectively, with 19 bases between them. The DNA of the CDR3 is TGTGCCAGTAGTGCCCATGGCCAGGGTCTAGACGAGCAGTACTTC. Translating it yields CASSAHGQGLDEQYF.

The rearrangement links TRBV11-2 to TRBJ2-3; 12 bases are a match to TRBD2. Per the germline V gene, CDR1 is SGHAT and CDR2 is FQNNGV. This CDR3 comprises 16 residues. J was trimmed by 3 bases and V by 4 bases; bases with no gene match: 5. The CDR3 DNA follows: TGTGCCAGCAGCTCGACTAGCGGGAGTTTAACAGATACGCAGTATTTT. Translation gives CASSSTSGSLTDTQYF.

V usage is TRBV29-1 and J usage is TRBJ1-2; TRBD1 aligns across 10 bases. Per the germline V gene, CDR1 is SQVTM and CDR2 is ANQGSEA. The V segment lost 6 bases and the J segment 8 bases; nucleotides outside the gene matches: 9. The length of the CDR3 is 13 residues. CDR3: CSVQRQGAVGYTF. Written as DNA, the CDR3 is TGCAGCGTCCAGAGACAGGGGGCGGTCGGCTACACCTTC.

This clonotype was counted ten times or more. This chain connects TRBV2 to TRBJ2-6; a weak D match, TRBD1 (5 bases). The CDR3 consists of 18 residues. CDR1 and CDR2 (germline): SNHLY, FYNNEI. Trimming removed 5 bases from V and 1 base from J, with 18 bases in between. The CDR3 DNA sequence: TGTGCCAGCAGTTCAGGGATATTCCCCGCTTCTGGGGCCAACGTCCTGACTTTC. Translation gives CASSSGIFPASGANVLTF.